These 9 T cell receptor beta chains were all obtained from the same sample, sequenced in a study of OX40 agonist ivuxolimab in advanced cancers. Method: immunoSEQ multiplex PCR; TCRdb's copy keeps in-frame clones and lacks some. The table has tens of thousands of clones, 85% to 95% seen once. The material sequenced was CD4+ or CD8+ T cells sorted from blood, taken in a trial of the OX40 agonist ivuxolimab. These receptors were collected from an adult with an advanced solid tumor such as melanoma, head and neck, liver or kidney cancer.

This chain connects TRBV11-2 to TRBJ2-6, with no clear D. The CDR3 runs 19 residues. The V end was cut by 3 bases, the J end by 0 bases, with 18 bases between. The V gene's germline CDR1 is SGHAT and CDR2 FQNNGV. The CDR3 nucleotides read TGTGCCAGCAGCTTCCCCGCTTCGGGTTGGCTCTCTGGGGCCAACGTCCTGACTTTC. It specifies CASSFPASGWLSGANVLTF. Supplemented by reference TRBV11-2 and TRBJ2-6, the full variable domain reads EAGVAQSPRYKIIEKRQSVAFWCNPISGHATLYWYQQILGQGPKLLIQFQNNGVVDDSQLPKDRFSAERLKGVDSTLKIQPAKLEDSAVYLCASSFPASGWLSGANVLTFGAGSRLTVL.

The chain joins TRBV12-2 to TRBJ2-5; the tabulated D call, TRBD2, remains unverified against the DNA. TRBV12-2 is marked as a pseudogene. CDR3 length equals 18 residues. The CDR3 here is CASRSQRLSPTSPETQYF. CDR3 nucleotides: TGTGCAAGTCGCTCGCAGCGCCTTTCCCCTACTAGCCCAGAGACCCAGTACTTC.

The rearrangement uses TRBV4-1 and TRBJ2-5; D tentatively reads TRBD1 or TRBD2 (6 bases each). Trimming took 1 base from V and 3 from J, leaving 15 bases between them. CDR1 is MGHRA and CDR2 is YSYEKL in the germline V gene. CDR3 length: 16 residues. The CDR3 sequence: CASSQVLGRGEETQYF. CDR3 nucleotides: TGCGCCAGCAGCCAAGTATTGGGAAGGGGGGAAGAGACCCAGTACTTC.

This chain joins TRBV7-6 and TRBJ2-3; D remains ambiguous. This CDR3 region has 12 residues. The germline V and J ends were trimmed by 4 bases and 4 bases, with 6 bases remaining between them. Germline V gives CDR1 SGHVS, CDR2 FNYEAQ. CDR3 loop: CASSSQADTQYF. The CDR3 coding sequence is TGTGCCAGCAGCTCCCAGGCAGATACGCAGTATTTT.

This chain links TRBV13 with TRBJ1-2; unclear D gene. Germline values: CDR1 PRHDT, CDR2 FYEKMQ (reference sequence). V lost 3 bases to trimming and J lost 3 bases, with 8 bases between them. The CDR3 extends over 13 amino acids. CDR3 loop: CASSFVGDYGYTF. The CDR3 nucleotides are TGTGCCAGCAGCTTTGTAGGTGACTATGGCTACACCTTC.

The gene calls are TRBV6-4 and TRBJ2-3; 13 bases are a match to TRBD2. CDR3 length: 15 amino acids. The germline gives CDR1 MRHNA, CDR2 SNTAGT. V shed 6 bases and J 4 bases; nucleotides not matched to a gene: 4. Here the CDR3 DNA reads TGTGCCAGCAGAACTAGCGGGAGGGCCTCAGATACGCAGTATTTT. This gives the protein CASRTSGRASDTQYF.

This chain joins TRBV9 and TRBJ1-2; 8 bases map to TRBD1. CDR3 length: 15 residues. The junction had 14 bases not matched to a gene; V was cut back by 6 bases and J by 7 bases. The germline CDR1 and CDR2 sequences are SGDLS and YYNGEE. The CDR3 nucleotides are TGTGCCAGCACCTACAACGGACAGGGTTATTCTGGCTACACCTTC. Protein sequence: CASTYNGQGYSGYTF.

This clone was seen once. The chain uses TRBV7-6 and TRBJ2-7, with 7 bases that match TRBD1. Germline CDR1 reads SGHVS; CDR2 reads FNYEAQ. After removal of 5 bases from V and 6 bases from J, the junction contained 7 bases not matched to a gene. The CDR3 consists of 13 residues. CDR3 sequence: CASSMDRSVEQYF. The CDR3 DNA reads TGTGCCAGCAGCATGGACAGGTCAGTCGAGCAGTACTTC.

The V and J genes are TRBV5-6 and TRBJ2-5, with no clear D. CDR1 and CDR2 (germline): SGHDT, YYEEEE. Trimming left V 0 bases short and J 1 base short, with 13 bases between. The CDR3 loop spans 16 amino acids. CDR3 sequence (DNA): TGTGCCAGCAGCTTGGCGGGCCACCATTCCCAAGAGACCCAGTACTTC. Translated, it gives CASSLAGHHSQETQYF.